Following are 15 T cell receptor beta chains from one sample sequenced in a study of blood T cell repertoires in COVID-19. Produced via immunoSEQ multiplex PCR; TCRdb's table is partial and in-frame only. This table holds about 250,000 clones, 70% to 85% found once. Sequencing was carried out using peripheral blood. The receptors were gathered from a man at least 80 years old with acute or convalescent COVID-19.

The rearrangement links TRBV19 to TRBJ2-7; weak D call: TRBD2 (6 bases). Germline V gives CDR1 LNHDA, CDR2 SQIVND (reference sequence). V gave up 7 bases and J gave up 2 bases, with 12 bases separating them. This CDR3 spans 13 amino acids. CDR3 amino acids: CASKRALAYEQYF. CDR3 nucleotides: TGTGCCAGTAAGCGGGCCTTAGCCTACGAGCAGTACTTC.

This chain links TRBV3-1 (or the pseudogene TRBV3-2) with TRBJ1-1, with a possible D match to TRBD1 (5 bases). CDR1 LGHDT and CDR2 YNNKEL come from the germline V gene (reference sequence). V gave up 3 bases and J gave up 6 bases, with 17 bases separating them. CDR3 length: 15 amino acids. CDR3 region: CASSHKQVRGAEAFF. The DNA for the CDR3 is TGTGCCAGCAGCCACAAACAGGTTAGGGGCGCTGAAGCTTTCTTT.

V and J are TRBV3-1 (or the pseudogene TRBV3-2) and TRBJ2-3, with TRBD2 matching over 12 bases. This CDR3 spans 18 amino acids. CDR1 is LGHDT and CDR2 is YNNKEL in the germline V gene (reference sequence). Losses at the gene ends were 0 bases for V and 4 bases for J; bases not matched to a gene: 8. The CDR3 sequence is CASSQDGLAGGVADTQYF. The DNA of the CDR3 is TGTGCCAGCAGCCAAGATGGTCTAGCGGGGGGGGTCGCAGATACGCAGTATTTT.

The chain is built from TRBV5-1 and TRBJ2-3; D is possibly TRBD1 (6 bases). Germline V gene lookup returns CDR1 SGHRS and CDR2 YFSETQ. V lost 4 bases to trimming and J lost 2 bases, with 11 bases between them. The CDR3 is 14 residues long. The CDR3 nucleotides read TGCGCCAGCAGCCATAGGACAGCCACAGATACGCAGTATTTT. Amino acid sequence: CASSHRTATDTQYF.

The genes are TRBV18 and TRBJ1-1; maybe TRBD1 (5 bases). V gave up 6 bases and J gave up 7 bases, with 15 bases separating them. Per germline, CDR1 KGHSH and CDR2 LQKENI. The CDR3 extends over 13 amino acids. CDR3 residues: CASSQGGVIEAFF. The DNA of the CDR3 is TGTGCCAGCTCCCAGGGAGGGGTGATTGAAGCTTTCTTT.

The CDR3 region is CASSPRTGALTDTQYF. As DNA, the CDR3 is TGTGCCAGCAGCCCGCGGACAGGGGCTCTCACAGATACGCAGTATTTT. The rearrangement joins TRBV7-2 to TRBJ2-3, with 9 bases identical to TRBD1. The V segment lost 5 bases and the J segment 2 bases; nucleotides outside the gene matches: 8. CDR1 SGHTA and CDR2 FQGNSA come from the germline V gene. This CDR3 is built from 16 residues.

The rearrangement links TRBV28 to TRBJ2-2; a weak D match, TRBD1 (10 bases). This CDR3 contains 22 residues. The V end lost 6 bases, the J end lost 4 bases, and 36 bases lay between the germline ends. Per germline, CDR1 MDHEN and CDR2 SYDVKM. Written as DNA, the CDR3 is TGTGCCAGCAGGGCCCTCCCCGGAGACAGGGGGCCTAGCGGGACGGGCACCGGGGAGCTGTTTTTT. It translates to CASRALPGDRGPSGTGTGELFF. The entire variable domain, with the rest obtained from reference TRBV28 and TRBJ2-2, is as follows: DVKVTQSSRYLVKRTGEKVFLECVQDMDHENMFWYRQDPGLGLRLIYFSYDVKMKEKGDIPEGYSVSREKKERFSLILESASTNQTSMYLCASRALPGDRGPSGTGTGELFFGEGSRLTVL.

CDR3 nucleotide sequence: TGCGCCAGCAGCCAAGGAACTTTCAGGGGGAACTGGATCCAGCATTTT. This gives the protein CASSQGTFRGNWIQHF. The genes are TRBV4-1 and TRBJ1-5; 7 bases fit TRBD1. The V gene end was trimmed by 1 base and the J gene end by 12 bases; junction bases not matched to a gene: 15. CDR3 size: 16 residues. Germline V gene data show CDR1 as MGHRA and CDR2 as YSYEKL.

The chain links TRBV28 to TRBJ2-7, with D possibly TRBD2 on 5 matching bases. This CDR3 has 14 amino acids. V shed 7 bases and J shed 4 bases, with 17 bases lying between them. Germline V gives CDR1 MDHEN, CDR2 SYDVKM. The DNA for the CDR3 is TGTGCCAGCACACGGAGGATGGATCAGTACGAGCAGTACTTC. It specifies CASTRRMDQYEQYF.

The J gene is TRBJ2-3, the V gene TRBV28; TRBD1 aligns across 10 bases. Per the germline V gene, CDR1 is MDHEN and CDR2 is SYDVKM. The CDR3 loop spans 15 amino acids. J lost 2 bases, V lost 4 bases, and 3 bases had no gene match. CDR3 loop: CASSSDRGTTDTQYF. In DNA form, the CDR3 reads TGTGCCAGCAGTTCGGACAGGGGGACCACAGATACGCAGTATTTT.

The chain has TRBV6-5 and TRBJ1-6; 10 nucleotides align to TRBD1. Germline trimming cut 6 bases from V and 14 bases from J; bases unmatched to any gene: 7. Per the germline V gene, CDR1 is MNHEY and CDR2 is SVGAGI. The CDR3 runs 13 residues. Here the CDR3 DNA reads TGTGCCAGCAGGAGGACAGGGGGAAGGGCCCTCCACTTT. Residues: CASRRTGGRALHF.

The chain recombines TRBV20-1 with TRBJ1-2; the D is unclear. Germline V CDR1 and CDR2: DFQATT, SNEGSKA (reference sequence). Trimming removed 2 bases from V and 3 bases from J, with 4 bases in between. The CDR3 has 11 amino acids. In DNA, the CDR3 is TGCAGTGCTAGACAGGACTATGGCTACACCTTC. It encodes CSARQDYGYTF.

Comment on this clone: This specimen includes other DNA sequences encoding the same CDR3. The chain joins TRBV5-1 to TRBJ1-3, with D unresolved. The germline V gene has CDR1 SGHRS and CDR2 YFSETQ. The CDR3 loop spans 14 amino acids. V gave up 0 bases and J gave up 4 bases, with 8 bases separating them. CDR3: CASSLAGRGNTIYF. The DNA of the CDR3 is TGCGCCAGCAGCTTGGCCGGCAGGGGAAACACCATATATTTT.

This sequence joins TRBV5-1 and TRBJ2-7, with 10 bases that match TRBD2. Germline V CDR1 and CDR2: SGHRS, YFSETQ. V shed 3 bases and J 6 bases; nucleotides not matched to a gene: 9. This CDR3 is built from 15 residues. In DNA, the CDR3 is TGCGCCAGCAGCTGGAGCAAAGCGGGGGGGCGCGAGCAGTACTTC. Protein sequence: CASSWSKAGGREQYF.

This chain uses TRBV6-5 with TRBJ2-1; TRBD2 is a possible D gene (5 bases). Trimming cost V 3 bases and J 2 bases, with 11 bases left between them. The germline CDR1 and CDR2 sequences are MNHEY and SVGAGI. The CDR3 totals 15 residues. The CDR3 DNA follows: TGTGCCAGCAGTTATTACCTAGCCCCCTACAATGAGCAGTTCTTC. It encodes CASSYYLAPYNEQFF.